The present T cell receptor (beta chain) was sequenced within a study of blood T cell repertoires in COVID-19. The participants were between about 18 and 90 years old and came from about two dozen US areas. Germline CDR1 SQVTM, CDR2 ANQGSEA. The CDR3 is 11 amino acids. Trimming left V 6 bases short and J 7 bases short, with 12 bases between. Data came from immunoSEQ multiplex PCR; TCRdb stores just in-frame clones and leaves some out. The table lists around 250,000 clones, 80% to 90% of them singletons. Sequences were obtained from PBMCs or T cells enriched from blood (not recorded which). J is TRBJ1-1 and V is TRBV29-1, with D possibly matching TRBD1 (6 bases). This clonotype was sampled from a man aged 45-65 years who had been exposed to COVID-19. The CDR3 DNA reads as TGCAGCGTAGACAGGAGTGGTGAAGCTTTCTTT. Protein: CSVDRSGEAFF.